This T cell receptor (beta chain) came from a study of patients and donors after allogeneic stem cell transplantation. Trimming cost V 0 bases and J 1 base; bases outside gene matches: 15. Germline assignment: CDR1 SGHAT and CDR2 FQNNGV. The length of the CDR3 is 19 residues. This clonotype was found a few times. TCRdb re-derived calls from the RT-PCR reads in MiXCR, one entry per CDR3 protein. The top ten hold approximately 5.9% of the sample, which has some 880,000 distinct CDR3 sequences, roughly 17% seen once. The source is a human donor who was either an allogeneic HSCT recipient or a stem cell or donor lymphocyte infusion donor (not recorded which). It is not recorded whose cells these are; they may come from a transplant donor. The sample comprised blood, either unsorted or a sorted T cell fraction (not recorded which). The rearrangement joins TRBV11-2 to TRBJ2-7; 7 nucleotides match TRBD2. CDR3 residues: CASSLDLSSGAIHSYEQYF. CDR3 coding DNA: TGTGCCAGCAGCTTAGATCTCTCTAGCGGAGCCATCCATTCCTACGAGCAGTACTTC.